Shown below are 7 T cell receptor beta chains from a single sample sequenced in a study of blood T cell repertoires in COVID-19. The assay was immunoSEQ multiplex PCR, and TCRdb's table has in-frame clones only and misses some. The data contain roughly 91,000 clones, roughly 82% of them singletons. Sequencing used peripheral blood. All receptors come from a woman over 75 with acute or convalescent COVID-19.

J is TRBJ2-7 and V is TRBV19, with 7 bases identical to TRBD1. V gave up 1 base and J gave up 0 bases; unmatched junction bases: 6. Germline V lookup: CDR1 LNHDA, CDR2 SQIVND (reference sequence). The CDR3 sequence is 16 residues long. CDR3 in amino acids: CASSIARTGASYEQYF. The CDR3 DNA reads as TGTGCCAGTAGTATAGCAAGGACAGGAGCCTCCTACGAGCAGTACTTC.

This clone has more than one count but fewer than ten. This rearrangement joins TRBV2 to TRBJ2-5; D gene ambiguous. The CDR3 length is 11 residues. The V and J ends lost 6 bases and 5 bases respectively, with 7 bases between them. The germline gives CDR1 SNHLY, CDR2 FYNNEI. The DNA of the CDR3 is TGTGCCAGCAGCCTCGGGGAGACCCAGTACTTC. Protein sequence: CASSLGETQYF.

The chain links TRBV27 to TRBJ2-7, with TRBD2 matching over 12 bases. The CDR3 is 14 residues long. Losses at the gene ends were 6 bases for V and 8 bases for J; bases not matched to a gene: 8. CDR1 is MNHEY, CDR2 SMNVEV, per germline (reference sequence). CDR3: CASSRTSGTEKQYF. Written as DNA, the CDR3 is TGTGCCAGCAGCCGGACTAGCGGGACCGAGAAGCAGTACTTC.

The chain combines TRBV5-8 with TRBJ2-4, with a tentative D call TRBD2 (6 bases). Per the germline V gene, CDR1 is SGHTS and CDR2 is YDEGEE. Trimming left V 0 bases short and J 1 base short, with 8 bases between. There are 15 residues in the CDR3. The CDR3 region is CASSLVRGAKNIQYF. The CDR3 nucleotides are TGTGCCAGCAGCTTGGTCCGGGGGGCCAAAAACATTCAGTACTTC.

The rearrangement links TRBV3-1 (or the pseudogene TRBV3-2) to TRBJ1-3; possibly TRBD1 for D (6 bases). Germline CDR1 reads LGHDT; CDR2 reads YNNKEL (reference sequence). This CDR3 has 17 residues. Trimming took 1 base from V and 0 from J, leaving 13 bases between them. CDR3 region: CASSQGGRVNSGNTIYF. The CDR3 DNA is TGTGCCAGCAGCCAAGGGGGGCGCGTTAACTCTGGAAACACCATATATTTT.

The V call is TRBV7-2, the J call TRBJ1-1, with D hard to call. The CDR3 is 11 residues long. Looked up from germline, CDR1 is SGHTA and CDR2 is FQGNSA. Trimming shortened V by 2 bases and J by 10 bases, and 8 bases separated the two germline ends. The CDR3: CASSLYNRAFF. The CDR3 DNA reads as TGTGCCAGCAGCTTATATAATAGAGCTTTCTTT. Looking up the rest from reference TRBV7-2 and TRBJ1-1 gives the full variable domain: GAGVSQSPSNKVTEKGKDVELRCDPISGHTALYWYRQSLGQGLEFLIYFQGNSAPDKSGLPSDRFSAERTGGSVSTLTIQRTQQEDSAVYLCASSLYNRAFFGQGTRLTVV.

In DNA, the CDR3 is TGTGCCAGCAGCCAGCGGGAGGGTTGGAATGAGCAGTTCTTC. This gives the protein CASSQREGWNEQFF. The chain joins TRBV11-2 to TRBJ2-1, with 10 positions matching TRBD2. In germline, CDR1 is SGHAT, CDR2 FQNNGV. Unmatched junction bases numbered 5, after V lost 5 bases and J lost 7 bases. This CDR3 region has 14 residues.